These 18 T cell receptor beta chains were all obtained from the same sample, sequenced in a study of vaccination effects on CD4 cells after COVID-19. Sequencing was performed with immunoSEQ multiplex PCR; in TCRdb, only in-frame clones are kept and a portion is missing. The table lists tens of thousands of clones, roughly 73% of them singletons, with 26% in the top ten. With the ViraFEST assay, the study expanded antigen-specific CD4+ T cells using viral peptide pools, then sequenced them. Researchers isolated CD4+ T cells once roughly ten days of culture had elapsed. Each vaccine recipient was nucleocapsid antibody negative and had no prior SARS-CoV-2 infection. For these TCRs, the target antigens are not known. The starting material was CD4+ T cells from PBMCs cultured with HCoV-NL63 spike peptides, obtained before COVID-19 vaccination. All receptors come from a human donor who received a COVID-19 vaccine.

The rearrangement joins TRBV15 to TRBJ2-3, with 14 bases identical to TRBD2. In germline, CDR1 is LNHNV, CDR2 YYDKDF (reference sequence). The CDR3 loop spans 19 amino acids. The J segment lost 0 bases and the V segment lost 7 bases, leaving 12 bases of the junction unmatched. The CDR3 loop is CATTPGLAGAHSSTDTQYF. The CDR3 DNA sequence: TGTGCCACCACACCGGGACTAGCGGGGGCCCACTCTAGCACAGATACGCAGTATTTT.

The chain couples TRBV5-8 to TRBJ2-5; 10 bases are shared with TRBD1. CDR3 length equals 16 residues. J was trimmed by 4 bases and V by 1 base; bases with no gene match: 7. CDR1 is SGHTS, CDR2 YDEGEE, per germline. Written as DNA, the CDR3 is TGTGCCAGCAGCTTGTTGGGACAGGGGATGACAGAGACCCAGTACTTC. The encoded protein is CASSLLGQGMTETQYF.

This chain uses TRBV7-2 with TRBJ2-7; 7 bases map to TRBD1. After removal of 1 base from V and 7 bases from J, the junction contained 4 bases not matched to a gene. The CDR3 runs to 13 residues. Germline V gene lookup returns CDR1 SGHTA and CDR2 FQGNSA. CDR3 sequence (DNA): TGTGCCAGCAGCTTAGAACAGGGGTATGAGCAGTACTTC. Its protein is CASSLEQGYEQYF.

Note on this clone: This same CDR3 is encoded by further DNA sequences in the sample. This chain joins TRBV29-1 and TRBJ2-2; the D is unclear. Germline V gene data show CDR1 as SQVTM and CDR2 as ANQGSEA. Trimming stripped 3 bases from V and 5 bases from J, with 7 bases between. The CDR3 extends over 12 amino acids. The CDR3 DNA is TGCAGCGTTGATCCCGGGACCGGGGAGCTGTTTTTT. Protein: CSVDPGTGELFF.

CDR3 sequence: CASSLKEDTQYF. CDR3 DNA: TGCGCCAGCAGCTTGAAGGAAGATACGCAGTATTTT. The chain is built from TRBV5-1 and TRBJ2-3; D gene unclear. CDR3 length: 12 residues. CDR1 is SGHRS and CDR2 is YFSETQ in the germline V gene. V lost 1 base, J lost 5 bases, and 5 bases lay in between.

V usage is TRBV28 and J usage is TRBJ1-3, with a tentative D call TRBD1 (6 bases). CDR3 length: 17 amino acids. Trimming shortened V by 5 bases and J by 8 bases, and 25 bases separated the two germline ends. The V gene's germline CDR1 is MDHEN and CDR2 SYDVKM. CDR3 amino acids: CASSDVYAGARRDTIYF. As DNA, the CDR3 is TGTGCCAGCAGTGACGTATACGCAGGGGCCCGAAGGGACACCATATATTTT.

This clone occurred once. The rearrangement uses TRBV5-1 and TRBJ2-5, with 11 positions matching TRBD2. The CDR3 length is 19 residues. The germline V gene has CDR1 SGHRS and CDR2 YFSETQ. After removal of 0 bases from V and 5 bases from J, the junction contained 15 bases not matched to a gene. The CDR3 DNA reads TGCGCCAGCAGCTTGGGGCCGAGGACTAGCGGGTCCTGGAGCGAGACCCAGTACTTC. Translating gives CASSLGPRTSGSWSETQYF.

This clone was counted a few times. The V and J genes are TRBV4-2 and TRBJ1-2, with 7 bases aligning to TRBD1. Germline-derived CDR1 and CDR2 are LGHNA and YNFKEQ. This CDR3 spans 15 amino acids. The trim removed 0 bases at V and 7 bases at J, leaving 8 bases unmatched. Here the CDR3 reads CASSQDSRDSSGYTF. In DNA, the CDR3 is TGTGCCAGCAGCCAAGATTCTCGGGACAGTAGTGGCTACACCTTC.

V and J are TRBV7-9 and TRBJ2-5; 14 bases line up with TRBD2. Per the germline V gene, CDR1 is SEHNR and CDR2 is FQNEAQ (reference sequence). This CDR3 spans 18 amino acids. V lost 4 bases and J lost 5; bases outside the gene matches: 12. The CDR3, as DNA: TGTGCCAGCAGCTCCCGGGGACTAGCGGGAGCGGAGCGGGAGACCCAGTACTTC. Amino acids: CASSSRGLAGAERETQYF.

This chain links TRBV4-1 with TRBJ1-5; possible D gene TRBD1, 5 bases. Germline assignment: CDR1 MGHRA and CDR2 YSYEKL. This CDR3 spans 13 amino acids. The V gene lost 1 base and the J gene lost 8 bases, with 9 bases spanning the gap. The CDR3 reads CASSQGPGKPQHF. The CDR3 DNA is TGCGCCAGCAGCCAAGGCCCAGGGAAGCCCCAGCATTTT.

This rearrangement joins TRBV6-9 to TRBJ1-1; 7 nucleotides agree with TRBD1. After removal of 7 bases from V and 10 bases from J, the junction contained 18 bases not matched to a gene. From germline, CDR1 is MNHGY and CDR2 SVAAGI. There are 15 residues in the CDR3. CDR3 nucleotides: TGTGCCAGCATCCGCCCTACCGGGTGGAGGGGGCGAGCTTTCTTT. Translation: CASIRPTGWRGRAFF.

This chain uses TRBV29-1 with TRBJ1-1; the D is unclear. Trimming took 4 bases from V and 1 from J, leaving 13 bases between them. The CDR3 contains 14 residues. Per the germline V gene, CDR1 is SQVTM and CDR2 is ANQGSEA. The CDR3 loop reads CSVGHRAGNTEAFF. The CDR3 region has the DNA TGCAGCGTTGGCCATCGGGCGGGGAACACTGAAGCTTTCTTT.

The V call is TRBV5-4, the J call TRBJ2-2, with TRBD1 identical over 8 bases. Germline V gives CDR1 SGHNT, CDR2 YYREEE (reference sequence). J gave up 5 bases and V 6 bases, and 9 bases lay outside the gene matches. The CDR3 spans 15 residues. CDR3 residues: CASTADRVRTGELFF. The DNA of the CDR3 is TGTGCCAGCACCGCGGACAGGGTTAGAACCGGGGAGCTGTTTTTT.

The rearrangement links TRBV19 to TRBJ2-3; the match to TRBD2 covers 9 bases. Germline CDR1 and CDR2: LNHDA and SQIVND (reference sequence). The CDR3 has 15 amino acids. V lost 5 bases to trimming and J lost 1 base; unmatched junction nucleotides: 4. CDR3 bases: TGTGCCAGTAGTCCGCGGGGGGGAGGCACAGATACGCAGTATTTT. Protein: CASSPRGGGTDTQYF.

CDR3 nucleotide sequence: TGCGCCAGCAGCCGGGGGGCCCTAGCGGGAGCAGATACGCAGTATTTT. Protein product: CASSRGALAGADTQYF. The J gene is TRBJ2-3, the V gene TRBV5-1; 10 nucleotides agree with TRBD2. V shed 4 bases and J 4 bases; nucleotides not matched to a gene: 9. CDR1 is SGHRS and CDR2 is YFSETQ in the germline V gene. CDR3 length: 16 residues.

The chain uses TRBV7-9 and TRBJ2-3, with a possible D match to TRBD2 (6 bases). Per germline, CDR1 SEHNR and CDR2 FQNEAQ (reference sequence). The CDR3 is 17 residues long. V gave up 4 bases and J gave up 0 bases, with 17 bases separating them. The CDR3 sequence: CASSSGRRGSSTDTQYF. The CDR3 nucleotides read TGTGCCAGCAGCTCGGGACGGCGGGGATCTAGCACAGATACGCAGTATTTT.

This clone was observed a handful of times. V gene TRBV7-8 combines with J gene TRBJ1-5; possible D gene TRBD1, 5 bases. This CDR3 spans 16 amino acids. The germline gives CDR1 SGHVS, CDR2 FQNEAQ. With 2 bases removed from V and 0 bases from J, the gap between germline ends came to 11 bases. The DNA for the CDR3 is TGTGCCAGCAGCTTAAGGGGCGGTCATAGCAATCAGCCCCAGCATTTT. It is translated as CASSLRGGHSNQPQHF.

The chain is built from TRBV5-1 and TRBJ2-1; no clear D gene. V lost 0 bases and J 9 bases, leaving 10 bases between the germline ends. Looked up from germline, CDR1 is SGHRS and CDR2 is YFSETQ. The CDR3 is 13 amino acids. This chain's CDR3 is CASSLAESSEQFF. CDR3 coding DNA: TGCGCCAGCAGCTTGGCCGAGTCAAGTGAGCAGTTCTTC.